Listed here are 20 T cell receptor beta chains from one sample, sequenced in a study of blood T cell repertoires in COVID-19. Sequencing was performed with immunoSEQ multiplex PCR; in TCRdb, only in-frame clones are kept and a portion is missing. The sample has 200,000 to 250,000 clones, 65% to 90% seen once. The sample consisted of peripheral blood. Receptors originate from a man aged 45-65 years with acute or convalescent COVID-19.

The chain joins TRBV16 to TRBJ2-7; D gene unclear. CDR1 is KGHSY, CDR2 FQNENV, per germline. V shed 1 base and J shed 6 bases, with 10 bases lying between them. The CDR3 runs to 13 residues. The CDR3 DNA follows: TGTGCCAGCAGCCAATTTGTCGCAGGCGAGCAGTACTTC. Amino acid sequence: CASSQFVAGEQYF.

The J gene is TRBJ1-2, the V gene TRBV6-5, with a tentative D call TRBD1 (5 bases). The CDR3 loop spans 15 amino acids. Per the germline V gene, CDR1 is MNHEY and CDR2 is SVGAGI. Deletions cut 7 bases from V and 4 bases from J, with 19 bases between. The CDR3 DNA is TGTGCCAGCACCTCTTGGGGGGACGGAGTCTATGGCTACACCTTC. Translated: CASTSWGDGVYGYTF.

The CDR3 bases are TGTGCCAGTAGTTTTAGACAGGGTCGTTCCACTGAAGCTTTCTTT. Translating gives CASSFRQGRSTEAFF. The chain uses TRBV19 and TRBJ1-1; 7 bases map to TRBD1. V trimming: 5 bases; J trimming: 4 bases; junction bases outside the gene matches: 10. Germline lookup yields CDR1 LNHDA and CDR2 SQIVND (reference sequence). This CDR3 has 15 amino acids.

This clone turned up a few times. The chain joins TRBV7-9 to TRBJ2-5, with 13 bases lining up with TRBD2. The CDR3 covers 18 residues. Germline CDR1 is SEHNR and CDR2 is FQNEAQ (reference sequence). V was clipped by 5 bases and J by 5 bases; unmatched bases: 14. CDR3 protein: CASSALRGTSGIRETQYF. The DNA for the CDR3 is TGTGCCAGCAGCGCCCTCCGAGGGACTAGCGGGATTAGGGAGACCCAGTACTTC.

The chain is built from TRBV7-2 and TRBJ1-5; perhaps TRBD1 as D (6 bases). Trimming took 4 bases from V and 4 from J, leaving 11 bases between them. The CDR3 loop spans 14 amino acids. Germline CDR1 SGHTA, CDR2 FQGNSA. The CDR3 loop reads CASSSMTGNQPQHF. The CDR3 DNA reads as TGTGCCAGCAGCTCGATGACAGGTAATCAGCCCCAGCATTTT.

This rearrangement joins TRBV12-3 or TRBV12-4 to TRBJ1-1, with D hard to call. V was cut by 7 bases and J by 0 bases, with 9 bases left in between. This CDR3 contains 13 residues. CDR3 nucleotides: TGTGCCAGCACCTTGACAATGAACACTGAAGCTTTCTTT. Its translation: CASTLTMNTEAFF.

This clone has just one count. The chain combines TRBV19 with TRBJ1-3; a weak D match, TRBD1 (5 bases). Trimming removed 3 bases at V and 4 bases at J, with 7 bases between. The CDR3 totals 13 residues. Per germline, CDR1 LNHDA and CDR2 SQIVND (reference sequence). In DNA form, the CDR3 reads TGTGCCAGTAGTATGACAGACGGAAACACCATATATTTT. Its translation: CASSMTDGNTIYF.

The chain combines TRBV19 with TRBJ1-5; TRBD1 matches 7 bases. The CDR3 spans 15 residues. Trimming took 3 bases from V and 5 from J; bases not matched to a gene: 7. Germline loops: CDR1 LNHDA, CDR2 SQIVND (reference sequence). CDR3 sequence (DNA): TGTGCCAGTAGTATTATCCCAGGGGGATATCAGCCCCAGCATTTT. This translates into CASSIIPGGYQPQHF.

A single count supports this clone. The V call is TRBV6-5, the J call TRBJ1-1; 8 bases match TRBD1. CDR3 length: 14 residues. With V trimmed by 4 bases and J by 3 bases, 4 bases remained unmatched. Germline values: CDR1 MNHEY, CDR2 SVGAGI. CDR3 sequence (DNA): TGTGCCAGCAGTTGGACAGGGCGGGACACTGAAGCTTTCTTT. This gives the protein CASSWTGRDTEAFF.

CDR3 sequence: CASSLGPGGYEQYF. The CDR3 DNA reads as TGTGCCAGCAGCTTGGGTCCAGGAGGGTACGAGCAGTACTTC. The genes are TRBV5-6 and TRBJ2-7; a possible D gene is TRBD2 (6 bases). The length of the CDR3 is 14 residues. Germline V lookup: CDR1 SGHDT, CDR2 YYEEEE. Trimming took off 0 bases at V and 4 bases at J, with 11 bases between the two ends.

CDR3: CASRWTGGYNSPLHF. CDR3 DNA sequence: TGTGCCAGCAGGTGGACAGGGGGATACAATTCACCCCTCCACTTT. The V call is TRBV27, the J call TRBJ1-6; 10 nucleotides match TRBD1. The CDR3 contains 15 residues. V was clipped by 6 bases and J by 7 bases; unmatched bases: 6. Per germline, CDR1 MNHEY and CDR2 SMNVEV (reference sequence).

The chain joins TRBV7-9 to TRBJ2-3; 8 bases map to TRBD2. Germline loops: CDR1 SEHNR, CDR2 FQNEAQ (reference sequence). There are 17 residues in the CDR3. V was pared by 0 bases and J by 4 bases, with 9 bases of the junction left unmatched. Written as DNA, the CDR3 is TGTGCCAGCAGCTTAGCGGTTCCCGGGGGGGCTGCAGATACGCAGTATTTT. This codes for CASSLAVPGGAADTQYF.

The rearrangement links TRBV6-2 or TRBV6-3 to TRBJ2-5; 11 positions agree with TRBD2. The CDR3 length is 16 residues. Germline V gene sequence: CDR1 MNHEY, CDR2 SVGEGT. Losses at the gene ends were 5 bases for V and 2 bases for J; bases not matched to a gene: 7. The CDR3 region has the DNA TGTGCCAGCAGTCAACTCGGGACTAGCGGACAAGAGACCCAGTACTTC. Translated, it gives CASSQLGTSGQETQYF.

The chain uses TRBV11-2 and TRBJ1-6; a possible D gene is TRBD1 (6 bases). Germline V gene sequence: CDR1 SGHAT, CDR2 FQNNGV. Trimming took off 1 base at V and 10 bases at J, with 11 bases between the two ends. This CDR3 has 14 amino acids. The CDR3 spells CASSLGTVDSPLHF. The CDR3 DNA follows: TGTGCCAGCAGCTTAGGGACAGTAGACTCACCCCTCCACTTT.

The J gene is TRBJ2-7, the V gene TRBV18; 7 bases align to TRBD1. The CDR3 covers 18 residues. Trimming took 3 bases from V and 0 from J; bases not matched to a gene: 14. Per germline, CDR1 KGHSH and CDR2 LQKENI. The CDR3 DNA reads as TGTGCCAGCTCACCTGGCTCAGGGGGAGCATCGAGCTCCTACGAGCAGTACTTC. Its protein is CASSPGSGGASSSYEQYF.

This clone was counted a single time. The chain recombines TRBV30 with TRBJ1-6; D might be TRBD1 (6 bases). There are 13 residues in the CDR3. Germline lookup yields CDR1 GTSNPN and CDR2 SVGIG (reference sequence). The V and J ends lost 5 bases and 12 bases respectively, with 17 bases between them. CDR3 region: CAWGEGGGIPLHF. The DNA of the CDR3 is TGTGCCTGGGGAGAGGGGGGGGGCATACCCCTCCACTTT.

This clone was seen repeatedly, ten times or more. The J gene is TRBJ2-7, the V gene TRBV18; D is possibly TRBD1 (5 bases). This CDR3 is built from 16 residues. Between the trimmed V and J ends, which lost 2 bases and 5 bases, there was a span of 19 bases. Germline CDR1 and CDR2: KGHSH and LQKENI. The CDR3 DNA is TGTGCCAGCTCACCAATCCCTAGATCCCAGGGCCACGAGCAGTACTTC. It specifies CASSPIPRSQGHEQYF.

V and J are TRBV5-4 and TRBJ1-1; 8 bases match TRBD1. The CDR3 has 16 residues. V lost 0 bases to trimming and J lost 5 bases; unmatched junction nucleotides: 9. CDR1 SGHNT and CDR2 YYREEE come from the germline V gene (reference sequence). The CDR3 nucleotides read TGTGCCAGCAGCTTGGGGGTTGACAGGGGTGGGACTGAAGCTTTCTTT. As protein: CASSLGVDRGGTEAFF.

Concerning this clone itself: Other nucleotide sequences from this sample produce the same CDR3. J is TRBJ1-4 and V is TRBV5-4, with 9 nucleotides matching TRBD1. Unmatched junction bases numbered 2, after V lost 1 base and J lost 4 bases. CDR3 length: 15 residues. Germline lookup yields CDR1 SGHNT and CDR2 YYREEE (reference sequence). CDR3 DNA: TGTGCCAGCAGCTTGCCGGGACAGGGTAATGAAAAACTGTTTTTT. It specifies CASSLPGQGNEKLFF.

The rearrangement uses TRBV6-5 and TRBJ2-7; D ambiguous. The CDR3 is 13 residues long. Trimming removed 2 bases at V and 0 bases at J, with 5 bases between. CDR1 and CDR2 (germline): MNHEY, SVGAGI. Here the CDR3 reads CASSYVNSYEQYF. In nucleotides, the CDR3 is TGTGCCAGCAGTTACGTAAACTCCTACGAGCAGTACTTC.